These T cell receptor beta chains were read from a single sample in a study of human T cells and chemical hapten exposure. TCRdb itself ran the RACE reads through MiXCR, one entry per CDR3 protein. The profile shows tens of thousands of distinct CDR3 sequences, approximately 14% of them singletons. Source: whole blood, taken in connection with sensitization to the hapten diphenylcyclopropenone (DPC). These receptors all stem from a woman aged 45-60 years with alopecia areata. Some clones in this sample may be carry-over from other donors' samples. CDR3s include the opening cysteine and the closing phenylalanine or tryptophan. A D gene is named only where the DNA matches it firmly. Size is omitted from some rows. Given values are once, few, many or a class for expanded clones.

>TRBJ2-3|-|TRBV11-2|-
TGTGCCAGCAGCTTAACCCCCCTAGCTACGCAGTATTTT
CASSLTPLATQYF
>TRBJ2-7|few|TRBV6-6|-
TGTGCCAGCAGTTACGTAGCGAAACGCTCCTACGAGCAGTACTTC
CASSYVAKRSYEQYF
>TRBJ2-5|-|TRBV6-1|-
TGTGCCAGCACCAAGGGATTTTCCCAAGAGACCCAGTACTTC
CASTKGFSQETQYF
>TRBJ2-4|few|TRBV2|-
TGTGCCAGCAGGGAAGCCAAAAACATTCAGTACTTC
CASREAKNIQYF
>TRBJ2-1|few|TRBV14|TRBD2
TGTGCCAGCAGCCGCGGGGGGACTAGCGGGAGAGTGGATGAGCAGTTCTTC
CASSRGGTSGRVDEQFF
>TRBJ1-3|-|TRBV6-5|-
TGTGCCAGCAGTTACTTCTTTGGGGGACCGCGAGGAAACACCATATATTTT
CASSYFFGGPRGNTIYF
>TRBJ2-1|-|TRBV20-1|-
TGCAGTGCGAGCCGAACCGGGACCCCCAAGGCTTACAATGAGCAGTTCTTC
CSASRTGTPKAYNEQFF
>TRBJ1-1|-|TRBV5-6|-
TGTGCCAGCAGCTTGGGTATCACTGAAGCTTTCTTT
CASSLGITEAFF
>TRBJ2-5|many|TRBV15|-
TGTGCCACCAGCAGGTGGGCCGGGACGCCAGTCCAAGAGACCCAGTACTTC
CATSRWAGTPVQETQYF
>TRBJ2-2|many|TRBV18|TRBD1
TGTGCCAGCTCATCTACCACCACCGGGACAGGGGTGGACCTGTTTTTT
CASSSTTTGTGVDLFF
>TRBJ2-5|-|TRBV14|-
TGTGCCAGCAGCCAACTACTTTGGTACCAAGAGACCCAGTACTTC
CASSQLLWYQETQYF
>TRBJ1-1|-|TRBV27|-
TGTGCCAGCAGATTTATTAGTGGGGCTGAAGCTTTCTTT
CASRFISGAEAFF
>TRBJ1-2|few|TRBV5-1|-
TGCGCCAGCAGCTTGTCTGTAAGCACTACTAACTATGGCTACACCTTC
CASSLSVSTTNYGYTF
>TRBJ1-5|-|TRBV20-1|-
TGCAGTGCCAACCGGGGCCAAAATCAGCCCCAGCATTTT
CSANRGQNQPQHF
>TRBJ2-4|few|TRBV7-9|TRBD1
TGTGCCAGCAACCTAGGGACAGCCAACAGCATTCAGTACTTC
CASNLGTANSIQYF
>TRBJ2-7|few|TRBV20-1|-
TGCAGTGCTAGAAGGCAGACCCTTTCCTACGAGCAGTACTTC
CSARRQTLSYEQYF
>TRBJ1-1|few|TRBV25-1|-
TGTGCCAGCAGTGAAACAGGTGGAACTGAAGCTTTCTTT
CASSETGGTEAFF
>TRBJ2-7|-|TRBV4-1|TRBD2
TGCGCCAGCAGCCCGCTAGCGGATCTGCACTACGAGCAGTACTTC
CASSPLADLHYEQYF
>TRBJ2-7|-|TRBV6-1|TRBD1
TGTGCCAGCAGCCACAGGGGAGACTACGAGCAGTACTTC
CASSHRGDYEQYF
>TRBJ2-1|many|TRBV4-3|TRBD2
TGCGCCAGCAGCCAGTCCCTAGCGGGATTAAATGAGCAGTTCTTC
CASSQSLAGLNEQFF
>TRBJ2-6|many|TRBV11-2|-
TGTGCCAGCAGCCGTGACGGGGGCGCAATCCTCTCTGGGGCCAACGTCCTGACTTTC
CASSRDGGAILSGANVLTF
>TRBJ1-6|many|TRBV3-1|-
TGTGCCAGCAGCCTAGGCAGAGGGGGATCACCCCTCCACTTT
CASSLGRGGSPLHF
>TRBJ2-3|many|TRBV7-9|TRBD2
TGTGCCAGCAGCTTCCCCATAGCGGGAGAGCGAGATACGCAGTATTTT
CASSFPIAGERDTQYF
>TRBJ1-6|-|TRBV6-5|-
TGTGCCAGCAGTCCCGCTTTCAATAATTCACCCCTCCACTTT
CASSPAFNNSPLHF
>TRBJ1-2|-|TRBV15|-
TGTGCCACCAGCGAGGACAGTTCTAACTATGGCTACACCTTC
CATSEDSSNYGYTF
>TRBJ2-3|many|TRBV6-6|-
TGTGCCAGCAGTTACGGAGCGGCAACGTCAGATACGCAGTATTTT
CASSYGAATSDTQYF
>TRBJ1-5|-|TRBV12-2|-
TGTGCAAGTCGCATTCCAGGGGGAGGAGCACCCCGAATTAGCAATCAGCCCCAGCATTTT
CASRIPGGGAPRISNQPQHF
>TRBJ1-4|-|TRBV2|-
TGTGCCAGCAGTACGACGGCTGCAACTAATGAAAAACTGTTTTTT
CASSTTAATNEKLFF
>TRBJ1-2|few|TRBV10-2|-
TGCGCCAGCGGGGACTCCCTTCGAGGCTACACCTTC
CASGDSLRGYTF
>TRBJ2-1|few|TRBV18|-
TGTGCCAGCTCACTCCGGACACCGACCAACCTCTACAATGAGCAGTTCTTC
CASSLRTPTNLYNEQFF
>TRBJ2-1|few|TRBV20-1|TRBD1
TGCAGTGCTAGAGTGATTGACAGGGACAATGAGCAGTTCTTC
CSARVIDRDNEQFF
>TRBJ2-7|-|TRBV3-1|TRBD2
TGTGCCAGCAGCTATAGCGGGAGAGGATACGAGCAGTACTTC
CASSYSGRGYEQYF
>TRBJ1-5|few|TRBV7-2|-
TGTGCCAGCAGCTTCGTGGAGGATCAGCCCCAGCATTTT
CASSFVEDQPQHF
>TRBJ2-7|-|TRBV7-9|TRBD1
TGTGCCAGCAGCCCCCAGGGGGCTGTCTCCTACGAGCAGTACTTC
CASSPQGAVSYEQYF
>TRBJ1-1|few|TRBV7-6|TRBD1
TGTGCCAGCAGCTGGACGGGACAGGGGAACACTGAAGCTTTCTTT
CASSWTGQGNTEAFF
>TRBJ1-1|-|TRBV4-3|TRBD1
TGCGCCAGCAGCCAAGCCGGACAGGGGAACACTGAAGCTTTCTTT
CASSQAGQGNTEAFF
>TRBJ1-2|many|TRBV24-1|-
TGTGCCACCAGTGGAAACTATGGCTACACCTTC
CATSGNYGYTF
>TRBJ1-5|-|TRBV5-5|-
TGTGCCAGCAGCTTAGGACAAGTCGTCAATCAGCCCCAGCATTTT
CASSLGQVVNQPQHF
>TRBJ1-2|-|TRBV7-9|-
TGTGCCAGCAGCTTCCGAGACAGAGGAATCTACACCTTC
CASSFRDRGIYTF
>TRBJ2-5|-|TRBV20-1|-
TGCAGTGCTAGTCAAAGCGAGGAGACCCAGTACTTC
CSASQSEETQYF
>TRBJ1-3|-|TRBV7-8|-
TGTGCCAGCAGCTTTTCACCCCATCAACCAGGATCTGGAAACACCATATATTTT
CASSFSPHQPGSGNTIYF
>TRBJ2-7|-|TRBV7-6|TRBD2
TGTGCCAGCAGTCCTAGCGGGAGGGGAAACGAGCAGTACTTC
CASSPSGRGNEQYF
>TRBJ1-5|-|TRBV5-1|TRBD1
TGCGCCAGCAGCTTGACAGGGGATGGCAATCAGCCCCAGCATTTT
CASSLTGDGNQPQHF
>TRBJ1-3|few|TRBV5-8|-
TGTGCCAGCAGCACCTTGGACACCATATATTTT
CASSTLDTIYF
>TRBJ1-3|few|TRBV20-1|-
TGCAGTGCTAGAGATGGGCGGCAAACTGGAAACACCATATATTTT
CSARDGRQTGNTIYF
>TRBJ2-4|few|TRBV29-1|-
TGCAGCGTTGCCCCACCTGGGGCCAAAAACATTCAGTACTTC
CSVAPPGAKNIQYF
>TRBJ1-4|few|TRBV20-1|TRBD1
TGCAGTGCTCCTACAGGGGAAGAAAAACTGTTTTTT
CSAPTGEEKLFF
>TRBJ1-5|-|TRBV20-1|TRBD1
TGCAGTGCTATACAGGGGGCGCATCAGCCCCAGCATTTT
CSAIQGAHQPQHF
>TRBJ2-1|few|TRBV18|-
TGTGCCAGCTCACCTCAGACCGACAATGAGCAGTTCTTC
CASSPQTDNEQFF
>TRBJ1-4|-|TRBV7-2|-
TGTGCCAGCAGCTTGGCGACAAGTAATGAAAAACTGTTTTTT
CASSLATSNEKLFF
>TRBJ2-5|-|TRBV2|-
TGTGCCAGCACAGACCGACGGGAGACCCAGTACTTC
CASTDRRETQYF
>TRBJ2-7|many|TRBV20-1|-
TGCAGTGCGAGACTTGGAGGCGAGCAGTACTTC
CSARLGGEQYF
>TRBJ1-1|few|TRBV7-2|-
TGTGCCAGCAGCTACTACAGTGGCACTGAAGCTTTCTTT
CASSYYSGTEAFF
>TRBJ1-2|-|TRBV30|-
TGTGCCTGGAGTGCAGGGTCCGGAAATGGCTACACCTTC
CAWSAGSGNGYTF
>TRBJ2-7|-|TRBV7-2|TRBD2
TGTGCCAGCAGCTTAGGGCTAGCGGGAGTCTACGAGCAGTACTTC
CASSLGLAGVYEQYF
>TRBJ2-5|few|TRBV18|TRBD1
TGTGCCAGCTCACCTTTTCAGGGGGCTGAGGAGACCCAGTACTTC
CASSPFQGAEETQYF
>TRBJ1-5|-|TRBV20-1|-
TGCAGGGGGGCAGGGGGCAATCAGCCCCAGCATTTT
CRGAGGNQPQHF
>TRBJ1-5|many|TRBV7-2|-
TGTGCCAGCAGCTTATACTCCGGGGATCAGCCCCAGCATTTT
CASSLYSGDQPQHF
>TRBJ1-1|many|TRBV2|TRBD1
TGTGCCAGCCAACAGGGGGAGAACACTGAAGCTTTCTTT
CASQQGENTEAFF